This TCR beta chain was recorded in a study of cytomegalovirus exposure and HLA in healthy donors. PCR involved 60 Vbeta and 13 Jbeta primers. Assay used: immunoSEQ multiplex PCR; TCRdb lists only in-frame clones, some missing. The data show under 95,000 clones, approximately 7.6% seen once. The sample taken for sequencing was PBMCs. The sequence was collected from a man aged 50 to 60 in good health and CMV-seronegative.

The CDR3 region is CASSRDRAAGGYTF. The CDR3 DNA is TGTGCCAGCAGTCGCGACAGGGCCGCGGGAGGCTACACCTTC. The chain is built from TRBV7-9 and TRBJ1-2; 7 nucleotides line up with TRBD1. The CDR3 is made up of 14 amino acids. The ends lost 6 bases at V and 8 bases at J; junction bases unmatched: 12. CDR1 is SEHNR and CDR2 is FQNEAQ in the germline V gene (reference sequence).